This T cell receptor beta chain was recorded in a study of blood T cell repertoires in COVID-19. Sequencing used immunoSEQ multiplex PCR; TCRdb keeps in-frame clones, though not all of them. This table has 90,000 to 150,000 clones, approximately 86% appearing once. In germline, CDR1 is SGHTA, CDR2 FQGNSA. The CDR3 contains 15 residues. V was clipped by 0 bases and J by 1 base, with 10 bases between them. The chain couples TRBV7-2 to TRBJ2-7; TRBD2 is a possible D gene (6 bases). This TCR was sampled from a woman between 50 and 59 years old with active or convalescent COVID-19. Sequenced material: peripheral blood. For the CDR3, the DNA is TGTGCCAGCAGCTTAGCCCGCGGGATTTCCTACGAGCAGTACTTC. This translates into CASSLARGISYEQYF.